Each of the 7 T cell receptor beta chains below was sequenced from the same sample in a study of blood T cell repertoires in COVID-19. Some clones are missing from TCRdb's copy, which holds only in-frame ones; the method was immunoSEQ multiplex PCR. Of almost 200,000 clones detected, around 79% appear once; the ten largest clones hold under 7%. Material for sequencing was peripheral blood. The receptors originated from a woman in her thirties or forties with COVID-19, enrolled during active disease.

The V call is TRBV12-5, the J call TRBJ2-1; D is unresolved. The CDR3 has 15 amino acids. The V gene's germline CDR1 is LGHNT and CDR2 FRNRAP. V lost 5 bases and J 5 bases, leaving 16 bases between the germline ends. DNA for the CDR3: TGTGCTAGTGGTGGCCCACCCCGAACAGACAATGAGCAGTTCTTC. Its translation is CASGGPPRTDNEQFF.

This chain joins TRBV6-5 and TRBJ2-5, with 7 bases that match TRBD2. The germline gives CDR1 MNHEY, CDR2 SVGAGI. The CDR3 spans 15 residues. The J segment lost 0 bases and the V segment lost 6 bases, leaving 7 bases of the junction unmatched. The CDR3 reads CASSLQGGYQETQYF. The CDR3, as DNA: TGTGCCAGCAGCTTGCAGGGAGGGTACCAAGAGACCCAGTACTTC.

The chain has TRBV5-1 and TRBJ1-3; D not resolved. The V end lost 0 bases, the J end lost 0 bases, and 7 bases lay between the germline ends. The germline V gene has CDR1 SGHRS and CDR2 YFSETQ. The CDR3 contains 15 residues. DNA for the CDR3: TGCGCCAGCAGCTTGGGAGGCCACTCTGGAAACACCATATATTTT. Translation: CASSLGGHSGNTIYF.

This chain uses TRBV7-8 with TRBJ1-2, with 8 bases that match TRBD1. The CDR3 length is 15 residues. The V gene end was trimmed by 2 bases and the J gene end by 8 bases; junction bases not matched to a gene: 10. Looked up from germline, CDR1 is SGHVS and CDR2 is FQNEAQ. In DNA form, the CDR3 reads TGTGCCAGCAGCTTAATTTCTAGACAGGGGCAAGGCTACACCTTC. It codes for CASSLISRQGQGYTF.

J is TRBJ1-5 and V is TRBV6-6; 8 bases are a match to TRBD1. This CDR3 has 14 amino acids. Germline V gene lookup returns CDR1 MNHNY and CDR2 SVGAGI (reference sequence). J gave up 6 bases and V 8 bases, and 9 bases lay outside the gene matches. The CDR3 DNA sequence: TGTGCCAGCGGGGCCAACAGGGGGGTTCAGCCCCAGCATTTT. It yields the protein CASGANRGVQPQHF.

The V call is TRBV5-1, the J call TRBJ1-3, with 7 bases aligning to TRBD1. The length of the CDR3 is 14 residues. CDR1 is SGHRS and CDR2 is YFSETQ in the germline V gene. The trim removed 3 bases at V and 6 bases at J, leaving 6 bases unmatched. In nucleotides, the CDR3 is TGCGCCAGCAGCTCAGGGACAGCTGAAAACACCATATATTTT. Its protein product is CASSSGTAENTIYF.

The chain links TRBV25-1 to TRBJ1-2; the D gene is possibly TRBD1 (5 bases). CDR1 is MGHDK and CDR2 is SYGVNS in the germline V gene. The CDR3 extends over 14 amino acids. Between the trimmed V and J ends, which lost 1 base and 4 bases, there was a span of 10 bases. CDR3 nucleotides: TGTGCCAGCAGTGAATGGGGCAGATCCTATGGCTACACCTTC. This encodes CASSEWGRSYGYTF.